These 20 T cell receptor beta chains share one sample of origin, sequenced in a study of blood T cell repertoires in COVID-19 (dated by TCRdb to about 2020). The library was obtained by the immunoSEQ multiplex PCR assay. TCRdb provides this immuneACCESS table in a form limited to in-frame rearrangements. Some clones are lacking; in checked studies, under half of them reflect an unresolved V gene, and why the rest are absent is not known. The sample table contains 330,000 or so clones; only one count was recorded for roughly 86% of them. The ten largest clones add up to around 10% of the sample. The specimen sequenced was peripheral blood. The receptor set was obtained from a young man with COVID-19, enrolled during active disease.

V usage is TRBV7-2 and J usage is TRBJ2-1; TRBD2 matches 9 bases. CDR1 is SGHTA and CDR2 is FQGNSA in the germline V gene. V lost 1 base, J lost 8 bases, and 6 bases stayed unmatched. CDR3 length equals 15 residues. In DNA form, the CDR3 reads TGTGCCAGCAGCTTAGGGGCGGGAGGGTTGGATGAGCAGTTCTTC. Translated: CASSLGAGGLDEQFF.

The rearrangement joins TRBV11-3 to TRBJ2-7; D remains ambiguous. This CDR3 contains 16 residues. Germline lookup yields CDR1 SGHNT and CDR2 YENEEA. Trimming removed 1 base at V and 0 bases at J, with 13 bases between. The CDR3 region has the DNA TGTGCCAGCAGCTTAGTATCGACTGAGTACTCCTACGAGCAGTACTTC. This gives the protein CASSLVSTEYSYEQYF.

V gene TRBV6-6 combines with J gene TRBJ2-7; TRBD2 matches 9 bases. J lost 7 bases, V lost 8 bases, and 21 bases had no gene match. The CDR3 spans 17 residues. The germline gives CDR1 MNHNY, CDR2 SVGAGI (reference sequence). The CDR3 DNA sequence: TGTGCCAGCCGTCCCCCTATCACAAGCGGGAGGACTGGGGAGCAGTACTTC. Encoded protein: CASRPPITSGRTGEQYF.

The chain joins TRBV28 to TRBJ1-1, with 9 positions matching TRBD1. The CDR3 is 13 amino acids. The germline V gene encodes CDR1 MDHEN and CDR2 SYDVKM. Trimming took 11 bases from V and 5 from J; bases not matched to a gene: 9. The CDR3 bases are TGTGCCTCACTAGACAGGGGGAGGACTGAAGCTTTCTTT. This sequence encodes CASLDRGRTEAFF.

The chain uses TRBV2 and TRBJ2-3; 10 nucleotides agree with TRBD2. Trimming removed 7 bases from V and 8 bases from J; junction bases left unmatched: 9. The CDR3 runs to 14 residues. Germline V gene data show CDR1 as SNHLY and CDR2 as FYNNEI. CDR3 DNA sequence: TGTGCCAGCACCCAAGCGGGAGGGCTGGGTACGCAGTATTTT. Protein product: CASTQAGGLGTQYF.

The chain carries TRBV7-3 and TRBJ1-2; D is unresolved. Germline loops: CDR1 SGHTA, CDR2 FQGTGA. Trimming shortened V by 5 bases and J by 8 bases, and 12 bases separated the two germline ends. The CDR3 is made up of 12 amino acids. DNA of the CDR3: TGTGCCAGCAGCCGTGACACGGGGGGCTACACCTTC. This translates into CASSRDTGGYTF.

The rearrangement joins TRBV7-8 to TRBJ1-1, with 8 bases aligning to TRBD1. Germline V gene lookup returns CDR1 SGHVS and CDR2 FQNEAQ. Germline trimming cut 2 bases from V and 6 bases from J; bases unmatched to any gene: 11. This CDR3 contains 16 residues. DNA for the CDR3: TGTGCCAGCAGCTTATATAACCAGGGGGCCTCGCCTGAAGCTTTCTTT. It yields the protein CASSLYNQGASPEAFF.

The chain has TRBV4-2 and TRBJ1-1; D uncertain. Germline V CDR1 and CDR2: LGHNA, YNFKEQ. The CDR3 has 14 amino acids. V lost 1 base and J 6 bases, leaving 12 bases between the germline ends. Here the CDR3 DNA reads TGTGCCAGCAGCCAAGGACACGGAGGAGCTGAAGCTTTCTTT. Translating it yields CASSQGHGGAEAFF.

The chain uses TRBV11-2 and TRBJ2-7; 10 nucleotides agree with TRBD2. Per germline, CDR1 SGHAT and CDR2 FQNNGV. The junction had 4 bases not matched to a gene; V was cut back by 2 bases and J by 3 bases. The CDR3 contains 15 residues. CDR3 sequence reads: CASSLLAGAGYEQYF. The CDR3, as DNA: TGTGCCAGCAGCTTACTAGCGGGAGCGGGCTACGAGCAGTACTTC.

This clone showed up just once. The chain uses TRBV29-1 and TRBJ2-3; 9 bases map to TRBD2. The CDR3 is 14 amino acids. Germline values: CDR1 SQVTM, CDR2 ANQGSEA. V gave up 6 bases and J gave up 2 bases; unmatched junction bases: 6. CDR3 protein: CSVASGIHTDTQYF. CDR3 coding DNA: TGCAGCGTCGCTAGCGGGATACACACAGATACGCAGTATTTT.

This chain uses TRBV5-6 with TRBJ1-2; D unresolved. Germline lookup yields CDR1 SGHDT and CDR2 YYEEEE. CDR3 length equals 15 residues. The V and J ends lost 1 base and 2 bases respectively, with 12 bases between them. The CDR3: CASSLKQSLNYGYTF. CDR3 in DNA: TGTGCCAGCAGCTTGAAACAGTCTCTAAACTATGGCTACACCTTC.

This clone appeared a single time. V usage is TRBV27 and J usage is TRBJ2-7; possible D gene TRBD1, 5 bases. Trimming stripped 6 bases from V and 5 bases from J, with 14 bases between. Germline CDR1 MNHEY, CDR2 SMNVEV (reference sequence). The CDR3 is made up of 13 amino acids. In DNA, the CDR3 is TGTGCCAGCAGGGGGCTCACTCGGGACGAGCAGTACTTC. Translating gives CASRGLTRDEQYF.

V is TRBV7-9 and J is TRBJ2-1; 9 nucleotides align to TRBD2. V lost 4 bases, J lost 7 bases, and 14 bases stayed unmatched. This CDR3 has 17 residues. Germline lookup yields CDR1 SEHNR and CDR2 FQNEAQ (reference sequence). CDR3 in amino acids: CASSSTDSGGRENEQFF. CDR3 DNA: TGTGCCAGCAGCTCGACCGATAGCGGGGGCCGGGAGAATGAGCAGTTCTTC.

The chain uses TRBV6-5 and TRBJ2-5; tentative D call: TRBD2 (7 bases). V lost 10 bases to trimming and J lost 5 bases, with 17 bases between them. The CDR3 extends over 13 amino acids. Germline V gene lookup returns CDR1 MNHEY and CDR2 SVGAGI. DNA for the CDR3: TGTGCCACGCGGGGGCGGGATATGGAGACCCAGTACTTC. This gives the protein CATRGRDMETQYF.

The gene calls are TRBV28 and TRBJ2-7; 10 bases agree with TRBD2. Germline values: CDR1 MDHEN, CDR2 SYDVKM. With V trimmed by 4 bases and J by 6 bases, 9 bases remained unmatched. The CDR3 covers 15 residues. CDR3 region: CASSWTAGLASEQYF. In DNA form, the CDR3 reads TGTGCCAGCAGTTGGACAGCGGGACTAGCGAGCGAGCAGTACTTC.

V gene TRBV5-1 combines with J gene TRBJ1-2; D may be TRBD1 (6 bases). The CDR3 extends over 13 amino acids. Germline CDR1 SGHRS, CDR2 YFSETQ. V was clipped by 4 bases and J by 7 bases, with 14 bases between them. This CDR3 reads CASSDPAGAGYTF. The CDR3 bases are TGCGCCAGCAGCGACCCTGCAGGGGCTGGCTACACCTTC.

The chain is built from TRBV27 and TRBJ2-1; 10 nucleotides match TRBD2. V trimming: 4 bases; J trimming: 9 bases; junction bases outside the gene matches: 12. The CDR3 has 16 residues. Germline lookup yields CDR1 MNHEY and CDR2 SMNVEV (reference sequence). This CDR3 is CASSWWASGRAGEQFF. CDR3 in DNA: TGTGCCAGCAGTTGGTGGGCAAGCGGGAGGGCCGGTGAGCAGTTCTTC.

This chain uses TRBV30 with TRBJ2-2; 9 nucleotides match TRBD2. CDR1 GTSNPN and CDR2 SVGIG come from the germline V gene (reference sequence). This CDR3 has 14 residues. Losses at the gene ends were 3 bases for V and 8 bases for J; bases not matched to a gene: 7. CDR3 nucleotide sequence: TGTGCCTGGAGGCTAGCGGGATATATAGGGGAGCTGTTTTTT. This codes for CAWRLAGYIGELFF.

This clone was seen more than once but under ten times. The CDR3 DNA follows: TGTGCCAGCAGTTTTATCGGTCCCATGAACACTGAAGCTTTCTTT. Protein product: CASSFIGPMNTEAFF. V is TRBV27 and J is TRBJ1-1; D remains ambiguous. This CDR3 is 15 amino acids long. Germline CDR1 is MNHEY and CDR2 is SMNVEV (reference sequence). V lost 3 bases to trimming and J lost 0 bases, with 11 bases between them.

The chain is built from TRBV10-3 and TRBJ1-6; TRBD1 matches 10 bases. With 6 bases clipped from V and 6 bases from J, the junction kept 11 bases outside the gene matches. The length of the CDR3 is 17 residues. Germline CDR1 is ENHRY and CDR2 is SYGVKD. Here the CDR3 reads CAISQDRGRGGNSPLHF. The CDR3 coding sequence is TGTGCCATCAGCCAAGACAGGGGGCGAGGTGGTAATTCACCCCTCCACTTT.